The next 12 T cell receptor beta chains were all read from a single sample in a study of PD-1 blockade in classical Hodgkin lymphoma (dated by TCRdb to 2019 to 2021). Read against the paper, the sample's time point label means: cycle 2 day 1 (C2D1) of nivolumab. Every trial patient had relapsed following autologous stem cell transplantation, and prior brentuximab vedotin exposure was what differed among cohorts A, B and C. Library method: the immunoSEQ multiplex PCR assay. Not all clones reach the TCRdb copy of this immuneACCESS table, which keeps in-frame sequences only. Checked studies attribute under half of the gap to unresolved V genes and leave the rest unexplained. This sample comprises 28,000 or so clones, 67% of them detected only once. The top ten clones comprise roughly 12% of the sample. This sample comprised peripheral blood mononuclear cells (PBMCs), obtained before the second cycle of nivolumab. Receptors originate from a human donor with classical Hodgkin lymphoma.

The CDR3 coding sequence is TGTGCCAGCAGCTCCTTCGTAAATAGCAATCAGCCCCAGCATTTT. Its protein product is CASSSFVNSNQPQHF. The V gene is TRBV7-2, the J gene TRBJ1-5; D not resolved. Germline CDR1 is SGHTA and CDR2 is FQGNSA. V was clipped by 4 bases and J by 0 bases, with 10 bases between them. The length of the CDR3 is 15 residues.

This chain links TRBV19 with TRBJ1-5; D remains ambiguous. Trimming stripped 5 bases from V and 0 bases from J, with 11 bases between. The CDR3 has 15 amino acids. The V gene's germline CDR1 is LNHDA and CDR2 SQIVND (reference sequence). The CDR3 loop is CASSVWTDSNQPQHF. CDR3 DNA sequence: TGTGCCAGTAGTGTCTGGACCGATAGCAATCAGCCCCAGCATTTT. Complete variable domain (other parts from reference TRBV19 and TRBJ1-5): DGGITQSPKYLFRKEGQNVTLSCEQNLNHDAMYWYRQDPGQGLRLIYYSQIVNDFQKGDIAEGYSVSREKKESFPLTVTSAQKNPTAFYLCASSVWTDSNQPQHFGDGTRLSIL.

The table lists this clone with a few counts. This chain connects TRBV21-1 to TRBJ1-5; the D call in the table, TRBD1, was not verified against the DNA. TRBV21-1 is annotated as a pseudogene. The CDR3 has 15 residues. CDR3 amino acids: CASSTGQVVSQPQHF. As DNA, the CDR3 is TGTGCCAGCAGCACGGGACAGGTCGTCAGCCAGCCCCAGCATTTT.

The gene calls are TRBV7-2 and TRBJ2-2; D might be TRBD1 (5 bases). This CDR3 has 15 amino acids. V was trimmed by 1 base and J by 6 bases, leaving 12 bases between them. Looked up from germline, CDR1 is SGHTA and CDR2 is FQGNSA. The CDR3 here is CASSLVAGKAGELFF. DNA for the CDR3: TGTGCCAGCAGCTTAGTGGCAGGGAAAGCCGGGGAGCTGTTTTTT.

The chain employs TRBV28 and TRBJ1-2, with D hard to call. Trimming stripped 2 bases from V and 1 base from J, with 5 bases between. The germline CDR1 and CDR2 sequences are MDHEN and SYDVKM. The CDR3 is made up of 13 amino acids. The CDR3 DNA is TGTGCCAGCAGTTTACACAGTAACTATGGCTACACCTTC. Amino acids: CASSLHSNYGYTF.

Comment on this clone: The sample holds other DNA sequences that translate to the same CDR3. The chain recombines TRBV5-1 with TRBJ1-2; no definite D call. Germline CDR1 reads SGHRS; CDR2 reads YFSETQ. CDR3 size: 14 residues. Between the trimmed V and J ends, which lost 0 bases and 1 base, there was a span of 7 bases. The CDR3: CASSLEGFNYGYTF. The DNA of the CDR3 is TGCGCCAGCAGCTTGGAGGGTTTTAACTATGGCTACACCTTC.

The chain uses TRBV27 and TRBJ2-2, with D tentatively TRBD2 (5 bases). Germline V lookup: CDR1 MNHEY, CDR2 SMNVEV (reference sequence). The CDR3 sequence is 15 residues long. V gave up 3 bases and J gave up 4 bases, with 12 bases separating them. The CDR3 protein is CASSFPSLGTGELFF. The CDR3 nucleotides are TGTGCCAGCAGTTTTCCTAGCCTAGGCACCGGGGAGCTGTTTTTT.

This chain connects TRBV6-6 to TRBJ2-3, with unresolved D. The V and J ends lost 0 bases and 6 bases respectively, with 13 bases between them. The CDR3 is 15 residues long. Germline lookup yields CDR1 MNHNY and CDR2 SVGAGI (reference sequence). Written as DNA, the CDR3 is TGTGCCAGCAGTTACTCCTCCCAGAAGCTTGATACGCAGTATTTT. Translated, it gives CASSYSSQKLDTQYF.

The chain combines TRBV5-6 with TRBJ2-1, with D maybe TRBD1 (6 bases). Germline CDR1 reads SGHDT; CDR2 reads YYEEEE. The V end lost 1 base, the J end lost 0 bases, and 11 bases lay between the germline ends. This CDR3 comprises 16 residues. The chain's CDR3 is CASSLSTGSSYNEQFF. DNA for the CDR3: TGTGCCAGCAGCTTGTCAACAGGGAGCTCCTACAATGAGCAGTTCTTC.

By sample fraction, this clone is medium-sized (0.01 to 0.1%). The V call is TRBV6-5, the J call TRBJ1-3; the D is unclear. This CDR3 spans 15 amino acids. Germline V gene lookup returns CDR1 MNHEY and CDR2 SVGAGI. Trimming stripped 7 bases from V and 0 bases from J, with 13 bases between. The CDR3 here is CASKSTADSGNTIYF. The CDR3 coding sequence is TGTGCCAGCAAATCGACCGCCGACTCTGGAAACACCATATATTTT.

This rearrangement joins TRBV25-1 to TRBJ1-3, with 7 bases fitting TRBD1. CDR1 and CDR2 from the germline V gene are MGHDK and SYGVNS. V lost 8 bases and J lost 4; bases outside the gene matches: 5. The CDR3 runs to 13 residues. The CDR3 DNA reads TGTGCCAGCGAACAGGGGTGGGGAAACACCATATATTTT. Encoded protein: CASEQGWGNTIYF.

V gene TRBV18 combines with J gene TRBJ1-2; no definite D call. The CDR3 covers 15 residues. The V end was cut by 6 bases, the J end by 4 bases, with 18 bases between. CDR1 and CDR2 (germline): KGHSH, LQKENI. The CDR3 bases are TGTGCCAGCTCGCCGTCCCTGGGAGGATTCTATGGCTACACCTTC. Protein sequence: CASSPSLGGFYGYTF.